This TCR beta chain derives from a study of PD-L1 blockade in urothelial cancer. The assay was immunoSEQ multiplex PCR, and TCRdb's table has in-frame clones only and misses some. The repertoire holds around 40,000 clones, around 80% seen once, with roughly a sixth in the top ten. The V end lost 6 bases, the J end lost 0 bases, and 8 bases lay between the germline ends. CDR3 length equals 14 residues. The germline V gene has CDR1 MNHNS and CDR2 SASEGT. The material was PBMCs, obtained around atezolizumab (anti-PD-L1) treatment. The TCR comes from a man aged 60 to 75 with urothelial cancer. This rearrangement joins TRBV6-1 to TRBJ1-4; perhaps TRBD1 as D (5 bases). The CDR3 region has the DNA TGTGCCAGCAGGGTACAGGCAACTAATGAAAAACTGTTTTTT. Protein product: CASRVQATNEKLFF.